One and the same sample provided the 10 T cell receptor beta chains below, sequenced in a study of neurological immune-mediated disorders. TCRdb re-called the 5' RACE reads through MiXCR, storing one row per CDR3 protein. The sample has about 82,000 distinct CDR3 sequences; 2.5% to 3% are singletons. Material: PBMCs. Receptors were obtained from a woman aged 25 to 39 with multiple sclerosis.

The table lists this clonotype with many counts. This rearrangement joins TRBV5-1 to TRBJ2-6; D not certain. This CDR3 contains 15 residues. Germline-derived CDR1 and CDR2 are SGHRS and YFSETQ. Trimming stripped 0 bases from V and 5 bases from J, with 9 bases between. CDR3 DNA: TGCGCCAGCAGCTTGGACATACTACGGGCCAACGTCCTGACTTTC. This encodes CASSLDILRANVLTF.

This clonotype showed up many times. This chain links TRBV20-1 with TRBJ2-1; tentatively, D is TRBD2 (5 bases). Trimming shortened V by 6 bases and J by 3 bases, and 12 bases separated the two germline ends. The germline V gene has CDR1 DFQATT and CDR2 SNEGSKA (reference sequence). The CDR3 is made up of 13 amino acids. CDR3 sequence: CSAKDGDYNEQFF. The CDR3 DNA reads as TGCAGTGCAAAAGACGGGGACTACAATGAGCAGTTCTTC.

To note about this clonotype: A much larger clonotype is one base distant, so this may be a read error. The J gene is TRBJ1-6, the V gene TRBV9; D is ambiguous. The germline CDR1 and CDR2 sequences are SGDLS and YYNGEE. This CDR3 contains 13 residues. This chain's CDR3 is CASSVEVASPLNF. The CDR3 nucleotides read TGTGCCAGCAGCGTAGAGGTGGCTTCACCCCTCAACTTT.

This clonotype was counted many times. The chain has TRBV28 and TRBJ2-7; D may be TRBD2 (6 bases). The ends were cut back, 4 bases at V and 0 bases at J, with 10 bases in the middle. CDR3 length: 14 residues. Germline CDR1 and CDR2: MDHEN and SYDVKM. The CDR3 loop reads CASSSVGGSYEQYF. The DNA of the CDR3 is TGTGCCAGCAGTTCAGTGGGAGGCTCCTACGAGCAGTACTTC. Supplemented by reference TRBV28 and TRBJ2-7, the full variable domain reads DVKVTQSSRYLVKRTGEKVFLECVQDMDHENMFWYRQDPGLGLRLIYFSYDVKMKEKGDIPEGYSVSREKKERFSLILESASTNQTSMYLCASSSVGGSYEQYFGPGTRLTVT.

This clonotype was detected many times. The gene calls are TRBV4-2 and TRBJ2-7; 7 bases line up with TRBD1. This CDR3 has 15 amino acids. The germline CDR1 and CDR2 sequences are LGHNA and YNFKEQ. V lost 1 base to trimming and J lost 3 bases; unmatched junction nucleotides: 6. As DNA, the CDR3 is TGTGCCAGCAGCCAAGGACAGGGTTATCTCTACGAGCAGTACTTC. It is translated as CASSQGQGYLYEQYF.

This clonotype was counted at least ten times. The chain employs TRBV5-1 and TRBJ1-2; D perhaps matches TRBD1 (5 bases). The CDR3 has 11 amino acids. V lost 2 bases to trimming and J lost 13 bases, with 12 bases between them. Germline assignment: CDR1 SGHRS and CDR2 YFSETQ. The CDR3 spells CASSLGTSITF. The CDR3, as DNA: TGCGCCAGCAGCTTAGGGACCTCGATCACCTTC.

There are many counts of this clonotype. The chain joins TRBV20-1 to TRBJ2-7; 7 bases align to TRBD2. V shed 5 bases, J shed 2 bases, and the junction held 12 bases outside the gene matches. The CDR3 has 15 amino acids. The germline gives CDR1 DFQATT, CDR2 SNEGSKA (reference sequence). CDR3 amino acids: CSAGGGQAVAYEQYF. CDR3 nucleotide sequence: TGCAGTGCTGGGGGAGGGCAGGCAGTAGCCTACGAGCAGTACTTC.

This clonotype has at least ten counts. This chain uses TRBV18 with TRBJ2-5, with D possibly being TRBD1 (5 bases). Germline V lookup: CDR1 KGHSH, CDR2 LQKENI. Trimming took 3 bases from V and 5 from J, leaving 13 bases between them. This CDR3 comprises 14 residues. CDR3 in amino acids: CASSPPGLQETQYF. The CDR3 DNA sequence: TGTGCCAGCTCACCCCCAGGGTTACAGGAGACCCAGTACTTC.

This clonotype was observed at least ten times. This chain joins TRBV5-5 and TRBJ2-3; TRBD1 aligns across 9 bases. The length of the CDR3 is 16 residues. Trimming removed 4 bases from V and 4 bases from J; junction bases left unmatched: 10. CDR1 and CDR2 from the germline V gene are SGHKS and YYEKEE (reference sequence). CDR3 nucleotide sequence: TGTGCCAGCAGCACCTATGGACAGGGGAGCTCAGATACGCAGTATTTT. It specifies CASSTYGQGSSDTQYF.

The table lists this clonotype with many counts. This chain connects TRBV9 to TRBJ2-5; no reliable D call. V was pared by 4 bases and J by 1 base, with 11 bases between. Germline values: CDR1 SGDLS, CDR2 YYNGEE. There are 14 residues in the CDR3. The CDR3: CASSPDIAQETQYF. CDR3 coding DNA: TGTGCCAGCAGCCCCGACATAGCCCAAGAGACCCAGTACTTC.